This TCR beta chain was retrieved from a study of shared T cell receptors in the human thymus. TCRdb keeps only in-frame clones here, not all; method: immunoSEQ multiplex PCR. Of some 660,000 clones listed, around 87% are singletons. V lost 6 bases to trimming and J lost 3 bases, with 9 bases between them. Per the germline V gene, CDR1 is MNHNS and CDR2 is SASEGT. CDR3 size: 12 residues. The sample was also reused in another study, on human thymus T cells.

Material for sequencing was thymocytes. The chain joins TRBV6-1 to TRBJ2-7, with a possible D match to TRBD2 (6 bases). This TCR was sampled from a boy under two years old with a congenital heart defect. The CDR3 DNA follows: TGTGCCAGCAGATCCGGGGGCTACGAGCAGTACTTC. Translating gives CASRSGGYEQYF.